Below are 6 T cell receptor beta chains sequenced from a single sample in a study of type 1 regulatory T cells. These receptors have no known antigen. Points from the study as a whole: Tr1 cells had a more restricted TCR repertoire than non-Tr1 cells.

Each CDR3 protein is one row after TCRdb ran MiXCR on the reads. The data hold 6,000 to 7,500 distinct CDR3 sequences, with 30% to 40% observed a single time. Sequenced sample: cultured type 1 regulatory T (Tr1) cells, either the whole culture or a sorted fraction (not recorded which). These receptors all come from a human donor in good health.

The chain employs TRBV7-8 and TRBJ2-1, with 9 bases matching TRBD2. The CDR3 is 18 residues long. With 2 bases clipped from V and 6 bases from J, the junction kept 14 bases outside the gene matches. Germline V gives CDR1 SGHVS, CDR2 FQNEAQ. The CDR3 sequence is CASSLIRAAGGPSNEQFF. The CDR3 DNA reads as TGTGCCAGCAGCTTAATCAGGGCGGCGGGAGGGCCGAGCAATGAGCAGTTCTTC.

The gene calls are TRBV11-2 and TRBJ1-1, with a tentative D call TRBD1 (5 bases). CDR1 is SGHAT, CDR2 FQNNGV, per germline. Trimming pared 0 bases from V and 4 bases from J, leaving 9 bases between. The CDR3 has 14 amino acids. The CDR3 DNA is TGTGCCAGCAGCTTAGAGGGGGAAGTCACTGAAGCTTTCTTT. It is translated as CASSLEGEVTEAFF. Looking up the rest from reference TRBV11-2 and TRBJ1-1 gives the full variable domain: EAGVAQSPRYKIIEKRQSVAFWCNPISGHATLYWYQQILGQGPKLLIQFQNNGVVDDSQLPKDRFSAERLKGVDSTLKIQPAKLEDSAVYLCASSLEGEVTEAFFGQGTRLTVV.

The chain combines TRBV19 with TRBJ2-3; a possible D gene is TRBD1 (6 bases). CDR1 is LNHDA and CDR2 is SQIVND in the germline V gene (reference sequence). This CDR3 has 15 amino acids. V was clipped by 6 bases and J by 0 bases, with 13 bases between them. The CDR3 DNA sequence: TGTGCCAGTAGGGCGACAGGAGTAAGCACAGATACGCAGTATTTT. Translated, it gives CASRATGVSTDTQYF.

The table lists this clonotype with a few counts. The chain combines TRBV6-6 with TRBJ1-5; no definite D call. Germline CDR1 reads MNHNY; CDR2 reads SVGAGI (reference sequence). Deletions cut 5 bases from V and 2 bases from J, with 10 bases between. The CDR3 has 14 residues. CDR3 coding DNA: TGTGCCAGCAGTACGCTAGACGGCAATCAGCCCCAGCATTTT. Protein: CASSTLDGNQPQHF.

The gene calls are TRBV19 and TRBJ2-2; no firm D call. CDR1 is LNHDA, CDR2 SQIVND, per germline (reference sequence). The CDR3 is 13 amino acids. V was pared by 3 bases and J by 5 bases, with 7 bases between. CDR3 nucleotide sequence: TGTGCCAGTAGTATTGTCGTTACCGGGGAGCTGTTTTTT. Protein sequence: CASSIVVTGELFF.

V is TRBV2 and J is TRBJ2-3; D is uncertain. Germline values: CDR1 SNHLY, CDR2 FYNNEI. Trimming stripped 5 bases from V and 2 bases from J, with 8 bases between. This CDR3 has 13 residues. CDR3 sequence reads: CASSPRLTDTQYF. In DNA, the CDR3 is TGTGCCAGCAGTCCTCGACTCACAGATACGCAGTATTTT.